These 25 T cell receptor beta chains were all obtained from the same sample, sequenced in a study of T-cell reconstitution after alpha-beta-depleted transplantation in children. Preparation of the TCRbeta library involved a method that used unique molecular identifiers. TCRdb reanalysed the PCR reads using MiXCR and keeps one entry per CDR3 protein. Of about 980,000 distinct CDR3 sequences listed, around 30% are singletons. The sample in question was PBMCs, mostly from graft donor cells, obtained 360 days after TCRalphabeta/CD19-depleted stem cell transplant. Source of these receptors: a boy under three years old who had a stem cell transplant for SCID, so the T cells may come from the graft donor.

This sequence joins TRBV4-2 and TRBJ2-7; D is ambiguous. Trimming shortened V by 0 bases and J by 2 bases, and 8 bases separated the two germline ends. The CDR3 is made up of 14 amino acids. Per germline, CDR1 LGHNA and CDR2 YNFKEQ. The CDR3 DNA reads TGTGCCAGCAGCCAAGACTCCCTGGCCTACGAGCAGTACTTC. Translating it yields CASSQDSLAYEQYF.

The sample holds a few counts of this clonotype. The V and J genes are TRBV6-5 and TRBJ1-1; 7 bases fit TRBD1. The germline gives CDR1 MNHEY, CDR2 SVGAGI. The trim removed 3 bases at V and 1 base at J, leaving 5 bases unmatched. The CDR3 spans 15 residues. CDR3 in amino acids: CASSYRRGRNTEAFF. CDR3 coding DNA: TGTGCCAGCAGTTATCGGAGGGGGCGGAACACTGAAGCTTTCTTT.

The table lists this clonotype with a few counts. This sequence joins TRBV20-1 and TRBJ1-4; maybe TRBD1 (6 bases). Germline CDR1 reads DFQATT; CDR2 reads SNEGSKA (reference sequence). The CDR3 spans 12 residues. The V end lost 6 bases, the J end lost 11 bases, and 16 bases lay between the germline ends. The CDR3 sequence is CSAREDSVKLFF. CDR3 coding DNA: TGCAGTGCCCGAGAGGACAGCGTCAAACTGTTTTTT.

V is TRBV12-5 and J is TRBJ1-1; maybe TRBD1 (6 bases). V lost 2 bases and J lost 1, with 14 bases in between. Germline V lookup: CDR1 LGHNT, CDR2 FRNRAP. The length of the CDR3 is 16 residues. The CDR3 here is CASGLSPTGRNTEAFF. DNA for the CDR3: TGTGCTAGTGGTTTGTCCCCCACAGGGAGGAACACTGAAGCTTTCTTT.

For the CDR3, the DNA is TGCGCCAGCAGCCAAGAAAGGGGGCCCGGGACCGGGGAGCTGTTTTTT. Its protein is CASSQERGPGTGELFF. This sequence joins TRBV4-1 and TRBJ2-2; 7 bases align to TRBD1. Germline values: CDR1 MGHRA, CDR2 YSYEKL. V lost 0 bases, J lost 5 bases, and 6 bases stayed unmatched. The CDR3 is 16 residues long.

The V gene is TRBV4-1, the J gene TRBJ2-1; D possibly corresponds to TRBD1 (5 bases). The CDR3 is 16 amino acids. The germline V gene encodes CDR1 MGHRA and CDR2 YSYEKL. The V and J ends lost 1 base and 2 bases respectively, with 12 bases between them. The CDR3 DNA follows: TGCGCCAGCAGCCAAGGACAGCCCATTCCCTACAATGAGCAGTTCTTC. It translates to CASSQGQPIPYNEQFF.

Only a few counts were recorded for this clonotype. The rearrangement links TRBV7-3 to TRBJ1-1; 8 bases are a match to TRBD1. Trimming at V came to 0 bases and at J to 0 bases, leaving 3 bases not matched to a gene. The CDR3 runs to 16 residues. The germline V gene encodes CDR1 SGHTA and CDR2 FQGTGA. The CDR3 DNA is TGTGCCAGCAGCTTAACGGGGACAGGAATGAACACTGAAGCTTTCTTT. This translates into CASSLTGTGMNTEAFF.

The CDR3 loop reads CSARAGGASNQPQHF. CDR3 in DNA: TGCAGTGCTAGAGCGGGGGGCGCAAGCAATCAGCCCCAGCATTTT. V usage is TRBV20-1 and J usage is TRBJ1-5; D might be TRBD1 (6 bases). Per germline, CDR1 DFQATT and CDR2 SNEGSKA (reference sequence). There are 15 residues in the CDR3. V was cut by 1 base and J by 1 base, with 11 bases left in between.

There are a few counts of this clonotype. The CDR3 sequence: CASSLVLVDQETQYF. The CDR3 nucleotides are TGTGCCAGCAGCTTAGTTCTCGTCGACCAAGAGACCCAGTACTTC. The V gene is TRBV7-9, the J gene TRBJ2-5; no firm D call. Germline V lookup: CDR1 SEHNR, CDR2 FQNEAQ (reference sequence). This CDR3 region has 15 residues. With 1 base removed from V and 0 bases from J, the gap between germline ends came to 9 bases.

This rearrangement joins TRBV4-1 to TRBJ2-3; 7 positions match TRBD2. The CDR3 is 16 residues long. The germline gives CDR1 MGHRA, CDR2 YSYEKL. Trimming removed 2 bases from V and 1 base from J; junction bases left unmatched: 6. The CDR3 here is CASSQQEAGGTDTQYF. The CDR3 coding sequence is TGCGCCAGCAGCCAACAAGAGGCGGGGGGCACAGATACGCAGTATTTT.

This clonotype was seen only a few times. V and J are TRBV7-3 and TRBJ2-3; 8 bases align to TRBD2. CDR3 length: 17 residues. From germline, CDR1 is SGHTA and CDR2 FQGTGA. Trimming took 2 bases from V and 0 from J; bases not matched to a gene: 7. The chain's CDR3 is CASSLWPGTSSTDTQYF. The CDR3 DNA follows: TGTGCCAGCAGCTTATGGCCGGGGACTAGTAGCACAGATACGCAGTATTTT.

This clonotype has only a few counts. The genes are TRBV4-2 and TRBJ2-3; no clear D gene. Germline values: CDR1 LGHNA, CDR2 YNFKEQ. The ends were cut back, 3 bases at V and 4 bases at J, with 14 bases in the middle. This CDR3 is 15 amino acids long. This CDR3 is CASSQELGGADTQYF. For the CDR3, the DNA is TGTGCCAGCAGCCAGGAATTGGGCGGTGCAGATACGCAGTATTTT.

The chain employs TRBV11-2 and TRBJ2-3; D gene unclear. The germline CDR1 and CDR2 sequences are SGHAT and FQNNGV. The ends were cut back, 5 bases at V and 2 bases at J, with 11 bases in the middle. The CDR3 is 14 residues long. CDR3 residues: CASSQNRPTDTQYF. The CDR3 region has the DNA TGTGCCAGCAGCCAAAATAGACCCACAGATACGCAGTATTTT.

The table lists this clonotype with a count of one. V gene TRBV3-1 combines with J gene TRBJ2-7; 12 bases line up with TRBD1. CDR3 size: 15 residues. Germline V lookup: CDR1 LGHDT, CDR2 YNNKEL (reference sequence). V dropped 3 bases and J dropped 6; count of bases not matched to a gene: 6. The CDR3 coding sequence is TGTGCCAGCAGCCATTCCGGGACAGGGGGCCGCGAGCAGTACTTC. This sequence encodes CASSHSGTGGREQYF.

This clonotype was picked up a small number of times. This chain links TRBV6-1 with TRBJ2-2; 10 bases are a match to TRBD1. Germline trimming cut 7 bases from V and 6 bases from J; bases unmatched to any gene: 5. Germline loops: CDR1 MNHNS, CDR2 SASEGT. The CDR3 sequence is 14 residues long. In DNA form, the CDR3 reads TGTGCCAGCAAGAGGGACAGGGGACCCGGGGAGCTGTTTTTT. This translates into CASKRDRGPGELFF.

The rearrangement joins TRBV9 to TRBJ2-7; the D call may be TRBD1 or TRBD2 (5 bases each). Trimming pared 4 bases from V and 2 bases from J, leaving 13 bases between. Germline CDR1 and CDR2: SGDLS and YYNGEE. The CDR3 spans 14 residues. The CDR3 loop is CASSQRDGTYEQYF. CDR3 DNA: TGTGCCAGCAGCCAAAGGGACGGGACCTACGAGCAGTACTTC.

This clonotype showed up just a few times. The rearrangement links TRBV12-3 or TRBV12-4 to TRBJ2-1, with TRBD2 matching over 8 bases. The V segment lost 6 bases and the J segment 2 bases; nucleotides outside the gene matches: 6. The CDR3 extends over 15 amino acids. CDR3 nucleotides: TGTGCCAGCAGGCTCGGGCGGGGGGCCTACAATGAGCAGTTCTTC. It is translated as CASRLGRGAYNEQFF.

There are a few counts of this clonotype. The rearrangement uses TRBV20-1 and TRBJ1-2; D is possibly TRBD1 (5 bases). The V gene lost 6 bases and the J gene lost 0 bases, with 8 bases spanning the gap. The germline V gene has CDR1 DFQATT and CDR2 SNEGSKA (reference sequence). The CDR3 sequence is 12 residues long. This chain's CDR3 is CSAETANYGYTF. Written as DNA, the CDR3 is TGCAGTGCGGAGACAGCTAACTATGGCTACACCTTC.

The chain recombines TRBV5-1 with TRBJ2-2; D perhaps matches TRBD2 (5 bases). Per germline, CDR1 SGHRS and CDR2 YFSETQ. Trimming cost V 7 bases and J 5 bases, with 12 bases left between them. There are 13 residues in the CDR3. CDR3 amino acids: CASSDRGTGELFF. CDR3 nucleotide sequence: TGCGCCAGCTCGGACCGAGGGACCGGGGAGCTGTTTTTT.

This clonotype was seen more than once but under ten times. V and J are TRBV10-3 and TRBJ1-1, with 9 bases aligning to TRBD1. The V gene end was trimmed by 10 bases and the J gene end by 1 base; junction bases not matched to a gene: 4. In germline, CDR1 is ENHRY, CDR2 SYGVKD. CDR3 size: 13 residues. For the CDR3, the DNA is TGTGCCACCGGACAGGGGACGAACACTGAAGCTTTCTTT. This codes for CATGQGTNTEAFF.

This clonotype was counted only a few times. The V call is TRBV27, the J call TRBJ1-1; D might be TRBD1 (5 bases). V lost 0 bases to trimming and J lost 8 bases, with 19 bases between them. Germline V lookup: CDR1 MNHEY, CDR2 SMNVEV (reference sequence). The CDR3 runs 16 residues. The CDR3 DNA follows: TGTGCCAGCAGTTTATCATCGCCCCGGGGACGGGGGGAAGCTTTCTTT. Amino acid sequence: CASSLSSPRGRGEAFF.

The chain links TRBV24-1 to TRBJ2-1; tentative D call: TRBD1 (6 bases). This CDR3 contains 16 residues. The V gene lost 4 bases and the J gene lost 8 bases, with 20 bases spanning the gap. In germline, CDR1 is KGHDR, CDR2 SFDVKD. This chain's CDR3 is CATSESGVLNMDEQFF. The CDR3 nucleotides read TGTGCCACCAGTGAATCAGGGGTTCTAAATATGGATGAGCAGTTCTTC.

This clonotype was counted a single time. The gene calls are TRBV20-1 and TRBJ1-5; maybe TRBD1 (5 bases). Trimming pared 3 bases from V and 1 base from J, leaving 13 bases between. Per germline, CDR1 DFQATT and CDR2 SNEGSKA (reference sequence). This CDR3 is built from 15 residues. The CDR3 sequence: CSARTQEGSNQPQHF. DNA for the CDR3: TGCAGTGCTAGGACCCAAGAGGGGAGCAATCAGCCCCAGCATTTT.

CDR3 in amino acids: CASSLRAGIISGELFF. The DNA for the CDR3 is TGTGCCAGCAGCTTAAGGGCAGGGATAATCTCCGGGGAGCTGTTTTTT. The chain combines TRBV7-3 with TRBJ2-2; possible D gene TRBD1, 5 bases. Germline CDR1 and CDR2: SGHTA and FQGTGA. V lost 1 base to trimming and J lost 6 bases, with 15 bases between them. The CDR3 totals 16 residues.

The rearrangement links TRBV20-1 to TRBJ2-7; D possibly uses TRBD1 or TRBD2 (5 bases each). Trimming left V 1 base short and J 3 bases short, with 10 bases between. Germline values: CDR1 DFQATT, CDR2 SNEGSKA (reference sequence). The CDR3 loop spans 13 amino acids. The CDR3 sequence is CSARGVGDYEQYF. The CDR3 bases are TGCAGTGCTAGAGGGGTGGGGGACTACGAGCAGTACTTC.